This T cell receptor (beta chain) was recorded in a study of blood T cells in healthy people across ages. The second PCR ran roughly 7 to 11 cycles with a sample-barcoded 5' primer and J-beta primers. MiXCR, applied by TCRdb to the 5' RACE reads, yields one record per CDR3 protein. The sample contains fewer than 2,000,000 distinct CDR3 sequences, about two fifths of which appear only once. With 2 bases removed from V and 8 bases from J, the gap between germline ends came to 27 bases. The CDR3 is 17 amino acids. CDR1 and CDR2 (germline): SQVTM, ANQGSEA. Sequencing used blood. The chain is built from TRBV29-1 and TRBJ1-2; D is unclear. The sequence was obtained from a human donor in good health. CDR3 DNA: TGCAGCGTTGAAATGCCCCCCCCTAGTACGGTCGTCGGGGGCTACACCTTC. This translates into CSVEMPPPSTVVGGYTF.